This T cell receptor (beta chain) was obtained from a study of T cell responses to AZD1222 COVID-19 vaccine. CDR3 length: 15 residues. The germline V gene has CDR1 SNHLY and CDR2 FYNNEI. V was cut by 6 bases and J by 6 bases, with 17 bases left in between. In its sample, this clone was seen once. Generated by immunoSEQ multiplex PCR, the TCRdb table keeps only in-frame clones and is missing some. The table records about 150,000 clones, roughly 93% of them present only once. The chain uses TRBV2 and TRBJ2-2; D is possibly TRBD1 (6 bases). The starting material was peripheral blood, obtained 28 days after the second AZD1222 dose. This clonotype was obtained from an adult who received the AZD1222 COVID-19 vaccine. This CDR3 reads CASSDTGSGAGELFF. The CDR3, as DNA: TGTGCCAGCAGCGATACAGGGTCTGGAGCCGGGGAGCTGTTTTTT.